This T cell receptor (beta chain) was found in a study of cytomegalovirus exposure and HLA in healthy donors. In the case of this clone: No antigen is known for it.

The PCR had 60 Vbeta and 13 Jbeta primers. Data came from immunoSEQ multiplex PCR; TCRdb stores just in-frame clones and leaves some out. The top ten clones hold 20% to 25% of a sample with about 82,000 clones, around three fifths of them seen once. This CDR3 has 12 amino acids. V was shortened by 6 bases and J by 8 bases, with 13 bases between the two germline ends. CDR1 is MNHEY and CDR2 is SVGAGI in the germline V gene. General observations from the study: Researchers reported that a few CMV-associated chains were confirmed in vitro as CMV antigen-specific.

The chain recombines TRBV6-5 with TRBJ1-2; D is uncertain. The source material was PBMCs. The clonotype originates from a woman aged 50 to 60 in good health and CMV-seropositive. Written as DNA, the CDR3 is TGTGCCAGCAGAGGCACGGGGAAGGGCTACACCTTC. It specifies CASRGTGKGYTF.